The source of this TCR beta chain is a study of T-cell memory formation after mild COVID-19. The length of the CDR3 is 14 residues. Trimming removed 4 bases at V and 10 bases at J, with 18 bases between. Looked up from germline, CDR1 is SGHDT and CDR2 is YYEEEE. The sample holds a few counts of this clonotype. The 5'RACE method, run with constant-segment primers, produced TCR alpha and TCR beta cDNA libraries (carrying sample barcodes and UMIs). TCRdb redid the calling of the 5' RACE reads with MiXCR, one entry per CDR3 protein. The table records around 450,000 distinct CDR3 sequences, 20% of them present only once.

V is TRBV5-6 and J is TRBJ2-1, with a possible D match to TRBD2 (6 bases). Sequences were obtained from PBMCs or a T cell subset sorted from them (not recorded which). This receptor was identified in an adult woman who had mild COVID-19 (a few samples of this study predate the infection). Cell type and time point are not known. DNA of the CDR3: TGTGCCAGCAGCGCGACCGGGAGTCAGCGGGAGCAGTTCTTC. It translates to CASSATGSQREQFF.